This entry lists 26 T cell receptor beta chains sequenced from one sample in a study of shared clonotypes between healthy human individuals. Clones were read by immunoSEQ multiplex PCR, and TCRdb kept only the in-frame ones, dropping some. The sample contains about 300,000 clones, approximately 79% of which appear only once. The sequenced material came from memory CD4+ T cells sorted from blood. Subset denoted: CD45RA-negative fraction. The receptors here all came from a young man in good health.

V is TRBV29-1 and J is TRBJ2-2, with TRBD2 as a possible D gene (5 bases). The V gene lost 7 bases and the J gene lost 4 bases, with 19 bases spanning the gap. The CDR3 is 15 residues long. The germline CDR1 and CDR2 sequences are SQVTM and ANQGSEA. Here the CDR3 reads CSARGKDAPTGELFF. The CDR3 DNA reads as TGCAGCGCCCGAGGGAAGGACGCCCCCACCGGGGAGCTGTTTTTT.

The chain couples TRBV7-9 to TRBJ2-5; TRBD2 agrees at 8 bases. The trim removed 5 bases at V and 5 bases at J, leaving 10 bases unmatched. This CDR3 has 15 residues. From germline, CDR1 is SEHNR and CDR2 FQNEAQ (reference sequence). The CDR3 DNA reads TGTGCCAGCAGCCTGACGGGACTAGTTTTCGAGACCCAGTACTTC. Protein sequence: CASSLTGLVFETQYF.

The chain's CDR3 is CASSLSGAGLAYEQYF. The CDR3 coding sequence is TGTGCCAGCAGCTTGTCTGGAGCGGGCCTTGCCTACGAGCAGTACTTC. The chain carries TRBV7-2 and TRBJ2-7; D may be TRBD2 (6 bases). V was trimmed by 3 bases and J by 2 bases, leaving 17 bases between them. Germline-derived CDR1 and CDR2 are SGHTA and FQGNSA. The CDR3 spans 16 residues.

The chain combines TRBV14 with TRBJ2-3; D is perhaps TRBD2 (6 bases). Germline CDR1 is SGHDN and CDR2 is FVKESK. Trimming shortened V by 1 base and J by 2 bases, and 10 bases separated the two germline ends. The CDR3 consists of 15 residues. This CDR3 reads CASSQVGGFTDTQYF. The CDR3 nucleotides read TGTGCCAGCAGCCAAGTCGGGGGTTTCACAGATACGCAGTATTTT. The variable domain in full, with the rest retrieved from reference TRBV14 and TRBJ2-3, is EAGVTQFPSHSVIEKGQTVTLRCDPISGHDNLYWYRRVMGKEIKFLLHFVKESKQDESGMPNNRFLAERTGGTYSTLKVQPAELEDSGVYFCASSQVGGFTDTQYFGPGTRLTVL.

The sample holds one count of this clone. The rearrangement joins TRBV28 to TRBJ1-2, with D tentatively TRBD1 (6 bases). Trimming removed 2 bases from V and 1 base from J, with 8 bases in between. Germline CDR1 MDHEN, CDR2 SYDVKM. The CDR3 covers 14 residues. The DNA for the CDR3 is TGTGCCAGCAGTTTAGGACAGTTTAACTATGGCTACACCTTC. It translates to CASSLGQFNYGYTF.

DNA for the CDR3: TGTGCCAGCAGCCTCTTAGCCTCAACACGGTTTGCGGATACGCAGTATTTT. The encoded protein is CASSLLASTRFADTQYF. The chain has TRBV5-5 and TRBJ2-3, with D hard to call. V lost 4 bases and J lost 6, with 24 bases in between. The CDR3 consists of 17 residues. Germline CDR1 SGHKS, CDR2 YYEKEE (reference sequence).

In this sample, this clone turned up a few times. This chain joins TRBV11-1 and TRBJ2-7; 7 nucleotides match TRBD1. Germline lookup yields CDR1 SGHAT and CDR2 FQDESV (reference sequence). This CDR3 region has 15 residues. V dropped 1 base and J dropped 3; count of bases not matched to a gene: 6. CDR3 DNA sequence: TGTGCCAGCAGCTTAGGTCCCGCAGGGGGCTACGAGCAGTACTTC. Its translation is CASSLGPAGGYEQYF. Together with reference TRBV11-1 and TRBJ2-7, the CDR3 gives the full variable domain: EAEVAQSPRYKITEKSQAVAFWCDPISGHATLYWYRQILGQGPELLVQFQDESVVDDSQLPKDRFSAERLKGVDSTLKIQPAELGDSAMYLCASSLGPAGGYEQYFGPGTRLTVT.

This chain uses TRBV7-3 with TRBJ2-2, with D possibly matching TRBD1 (6 bases). The ends were cut back, 5 bases at V and 1 base at J, with 14 bases in the middle. The germline CDR1 and CDR2 sequences are SGHTA and FQGTGA. The CDR3 length is 16 residues. The CDR3 loop is CASSHRVPKNTGELFF. CDR3 coding DNA: TGTGCCAGCAGCCACAGGGTACCTAAGAACACCGGGGAGCTGTTTTTT.

This clone turned up a few times. This sequence joins TRBV4-3 and TRBJ2-3; no firm D call. Germline assignment: CDR1 LGHNA and CDR2 YSLEER. Between the trimmed V and J ends, which lost 0 bases and 2 bases, there was a span of 12 bases. The length of the CDR3 is 16 residues. The CDR3 DNA is TGCGCCAGCAGCCAAGATTGGCTACAACACACAGATACGCAGTATTTT. Translated: CASSQDWLQHTDTQYF.

The V call is TRBV6-6, the J call TRBJ1-5; D possibly corresponds to TRBD1 (5 bases). The CDR3 spans 14 residues. Germline CDR1 MNHNY, CDR2 SVGAGI (reference sequence). Deletions cut 5 bases from V and 2 bases from J, with 10 bases between. Here the CDR3 reads CASSQQGRNQPQHF. DNA of the CDR3: TGTGCCAGCAGTCAGCAGGGTCGCAATCAGCCCCAGCATTTT.

This clone was recorded once. This chain connects TRBV7-9 to TRBJ2-7; D assignment may be TRBD1 or TRBD2 (5 bases each). Trimming removed 5 bases at V and 6 bases at J, with 11 bases between. This CDR3 has 12 residues. The V gene's germline CDR1 is SEHNR and CDR2 FQNEAQ (reference sequence). The CDR3 here is CASSVPGAEQYF. CDR3 bases: TGTGCCAGCAGCGTGCCCGGGGCCGAGCAGTACTTC.

The CDR3 region has the DNA TGTGCCACCTCGGGGTCCGGGGAGCTGTTTTTT. Translating it yields CATSGSGELFF. The chain joins TRBV10-3 to TRBJ2-2, with TRBD2 as a possible D gene (5 bases). The CDR3 is 11 amino acids. The ends were cut back, 10 bases at V and 6 bases at J, with 9 bases in the middle. CDR1 and CDR2 from the germline V gene are ENHRY and SYGVKD.

The chain uses TRBV5-4 and TRBJ1-1; 12 nucleotides match TRBD1. With V trimmed by 4 bases and J by 5 bases, 9 bases remained unmatched. The CDR3 totals 16 residues. CDR1 and CDR2 from the germline V gene are SGHNT and YYREEE (reference sequence). CDR3 nucleotide sequence: TGTGCCAGCAGCAAGGGACAGGGGGCGCTGAGGACTGAAGCTTTCTTT. Translated, it gives CASSKGQGALRTEAFF.

This chain's CDR3 is CAWSSFAEQYF. In DNA form, the CDR3 reads TGTGCCTGGAGCTCCTTTGCCGAGCAGTACTTC. This rearrangement joins TRBV30 to TRBJ2-7; D uncertain. The V gene lost 3 bases and the J gene lost 6 bases, with 9 bases spanning the gap. The length of the CDR3 is 11 residues. CDR1 is GTSNPN and CDR2 is SVGIG in the germline V gene (reference sequence).

The chain combines TRBV28 with TRBJ1-2, with TRBD1 identical over 10 bases. The ends lost 3 bases at V and 6 bases at J; junction bases unmatched: 7. The CDR3 covers 15 residues. Germline CDR1 is MDHEN and CDR2 is SYDVKM. The CDR3 sequence is CASSFIRTGGNGYTF. Here the CDR3 DNA reads TGTGCCAGCAGTTTTATACGGACAGGGGGAAATGGCTACACCTTC.

This chain links TRBV4-1 with TRBJ1-5, with a weak D call TRBD1 (6 bases). The germline V gene has CDR1 MGHRA and CDR2 YSYEKL. This CDR3 contains 15 residues. The V end was cut by 0 bases, the J end by 2 bases, with 8 bases between. CDR3 in DNA: TGCGCCAGCAGCCAAGACGCAGGGGGCAATCAGCCCCAGCATTTT. This encodes CASSQDAGGNQPQHF.

The V and J genes are TRBV11-2 and TRBJ2-3; D ambiguous. V was pared by 6 bases and J by 1 base, with 14 bases between. The length of the CDR3 is 15 residues. Germline V CDR1 and CDR2: SGHAT, FQNNGV. This CDR3 reads CASSSGARGTDTQYF. As DNA, the CDR3 is TGTGCCAGCAGTTCCGGCGCACGGGGCACAGATACGCAGTATTTT. Using reference TRBV11-2 and TRBJ2-3 for the parts outside the CDR3, the full variable domain is EAGVAQSPRYKIIEKRQSVAFWCNPISGHATLYWYQQILGQGPKLLIQFQNNGVVDDSQLPKDRFSAERLKGVDSTLKIQPAKLEDSAVYLCASSSGARGTDTQYFGPGTRLTVL.

This sequence joins TRBV7-9 and TRBJ2-4, with D possibly TRBD2 on 6 matching bases. CDR3 length: 14 residues. Between the trimmed V and J ends, which lost 3 bases and 10 bases, there was a span of 16 bases. Germline assignment: CDR1 SEHNR and CDR2 FQNEAQ (reference sequence). The CDR3 bases are TGTGCCAGCAGCTTGAAGGGACTGTCGGGTATTCAGTACTTC. As protein: CASSLKGLSGIQYF.

The J gene is TRBJ1-1, the V gene TRBV9; the D is unclear. This CDR3 is 14 amino acids long. Germline CDR1 and CDR2: SGDLS and YYNGEE. Trimming pared 3 bases from V and 1 base from J, leaving 10 bases between. This CDR3 is CASSASVGNTEAFF. CDR3 in DNA: TGTGCCAGCAGCGCCAGCGTGGGGAACACTGAAGCTTTCTTT.

This chain joins TRBV29-1 and TRBJ2-1, with 9 bases that match TRBD1. This CDR3 contains 14 residues. The V segment lost 1 base and the J segment 9 bases; nucleotides outside the gene matches: 7. CDR1 and CDR2 from the germline V gene are SQVTM and ANQGSEA. CDR3 sequence reads: CSVEGDRVMVEQFF. CDR3 in DNA: TGCAGCGTTGAAGGGGACAGGGTCATGGTTGAGCAGTTCTTC.

V is TRBV5-1 and J is TRBJ1-1; D ambiguous. The ends were cut back, 3 bases at V and 1 base at J, with 10 bases in the middle. This CDR3 region has 14 residues. Per germline, CDR1 SGHRS and CDR2 YFSETQ. CDR3 sequence (DNA): TGCGCCAGCAGCTACCCGGGCGGGAACACTGAAGCTTTCTTT. It yields the protein CASSYPGGNTEAFF.

The chain is built from TRBV7-8 and TRBJ2-1; 10 nucleotides line up with TRBD2. CDR1 SGHVS and CDR2 FQNEAQ come from the germline V gene. Trimming removed 5 bases from V and 7 bases from J; junction bases left unmatched: 17. The CDR3 is made up of 18 amino acids. The CDR3 protein is CASSPPLRERGGYNEQFF. The CDR3, as DNA: TGTGCCAGCAGCCCCCCCCTACGGGAGCGGGGGGGGTATAATGAGCAGTTCTTC.

The chain carries TRBV7-9 and TRBJ2-2; no firm D call. V lost 5 bases and J 6 bases, leaving 7 bases between the germline ends. Looked up from germline, CDR1 is SEHNR and CDR2 is FQNEAQ (reference sequence). The CDR3 extends over 12 amino acids. CDR3: CASSTPSGELFF. Written as DNA, the CDR3 is TGTGCCAGCAGCACCCCGTCCGGGGAGCTGTTTTTT. Together with reference TRBV7-9 and TRBJ2-2, the CDR3 gives the full variable domain: DTGVSQNPRHKITKRGQNVTFRCDPISEHNRLYWYRQTLGQGPEFLTYFQNEAQLEKSRLLSDRFSAERPKGSFSTLEIQRTEQGDSAMYLCASSTPSGELFFGEGSRLTVL.

The rearrangement links TRBV11-2 to TRBJ2-1; D ambiguous. CDR3 size: 12 residues. CDR1 SGHAT and CDR2 FQNNGV come from the germline V gene. Trimming left V 4 bases short and J 15 bases short, with 16 bases between. The CDR3 nucleotides read TGTGCCAGCAGCTCCAGCTACTTTAGGCTGTTCTTC. It is translated as CASSSSYFRLFF.

The chain is built from TRBV2 and TRBJ2-7; the D call may be TRBD1 or TRBD2 (5 bases each). Trimming cost V 4 bases and J 0 bases, with 16 bases left between them. CDR1 SNHLY and CDR2 FYNNEI come from the germline V gene. CDR3 length equals 16 residues. CDR3 sequence reads: CASSGGFGGPSYEQYF. The CDR3, as DNA: TGTGCCAGCAGTGGTGGTTTTGGGGGACCCTCCTACGAGCAGTACTTC.

V is TRBV9 and J is TRBJ1-4, with D possibly matching TRBD1 (5 bases). CDR1 is SGDLS and CDR2 is YYNGEE in the germline V gene. V lost 0 bases and J 3 bases, leaving 12 bases between the germline ends. This CDR3 spans 16 amino acids. Here the CDR3 DNA reads TGTGCCAGCAGCGTAGATGGGGGAGGACCTAATGAAAAACTGTTTTTT. Translation: CASSVDGGGPNEKLFF.